The 22 T cell receptor beta chains below come from one sample, sequenced in a study of cytomegalovirus exposure and HLA in healthy donors. The PCR had 60 Vbeta and 13 Jbeta primers. TCRdb's table, derived via immunoSEQ multiplex PCR, lists solely in-frame clones and lacks some. The sample shows 160,000 or so clones, 81% of them seen only once. Sample: PBMCs. These receptors originate from a man in his forties or fifties in good health and CMV-seropositive.

The V and J genes are TRBV5-1 and TRBJ2-3; perhaps TRBD1 as D (5 bases). In germline, CDR1 is SGHRS, CDR2 YFSETQ. The CDR3 extends over 18 amino acids. V lost 0 bases, J lost 0 bases, and 17 bases lay in between. The CDR3 DNA is TGCGCCAGCAGCTTGGAGGGGCGTGGAGTAACAAGCACAGATACGCAGTATTTT. Protein product: CASSLEGRGVTSTDTQYF.

V is TRBV28 and J is TRBJ1-2; D gene unclear. Looked up from germline, CDR1 is MDHEN and CDR2 is SYDVKM. V shed 1 base and J shed 4 bases, with 7 bases lying between them. The CDR3 loop spans 13 amino acids. DNA for the CDR3: TGTGCCAGCAGTTTATTGGGCAGCTATGGCTACACCTTC. Translating gives CASSLLGSYGYTF.

This chain connects TRBV28 to TRBJ2-1, with 7 bases fitting TRBD1. Germline lookup yields CDR1 MDHEN and CDR2 SYDVKM. Germline trimming cut 5 bases from V and 6 bases from J; bases unmatched to any gene: 7. This CDR3 has 14 amino acids. CDR3 DNA: TGTGCCAGCAGTCCCGGGACAGAAATCAATGAGCAGTTCTTC. Amino acid sequence: CASSPGTEINEQFF.

This clone was detected once. This chain connects TRBV4-1 to TRBJ2-7, with a weak D call TRBD1 (6 bases). The CDR3 loop spans 16 amino acids. V lost 4 bases to trimming and J lost 2 bases, with 18 bases between them. Looked up from germline, CDR1 is MGHRA and CDR2 is YSYEKL. As DNA, the CDR3 is TGCGCCAGCAGCCCAGGACGGTGGGGACAACCCTACGAGCAGTACTTC. It is translated as CASSPGRWGQPYEQYF.

The V call is TRBV28, the J call TRBJ1-2; TRBD1 is a possible D gene (6 bases). The V gene's germline CDR1 is MDHEN and CDR2 SYDVKM. The CDR3 is 15 residues long. With 8 bases removed from V and 5 bases from J, the gap between germline ends came to 21 bases. DNA for the CDR3: TGTGCCAGCGGATCGTCGGGACATGGAGCATATGGCTACACCTTC. It translates to CASGSSGHGAYGYTF.

This clone has a handful of counts. This rearrangement joins TRBV7-9 to TRBJ2-3, with TRBD1 matching over 10 bases. Germline V gene data show CDR1 as SEHNR and CDR2 as FQNEAQ (reference sequence). The CDR3 is made up of 16 amino acids. J was trimmed by 2 bases and V by 4 bases; bases with no gene match: 6. This CDR3 is CASSSQGQGPTDTQYF. The CDR3, as DNA: TGTGCCAGCAGCTCCCAGGGACAGGGGCCCACAGATACGCAGTATTTT.

This chain joins TRBV30 and TRBJ2-2; 10 positions match TRBD2. Germline lookup yields CDR1 GTSNPN and CDR2 SVGIG (reference sequence). CDR3 size: 15 residues. CDR3 bases: TGTGCTAACAGGGCTAGCGGGGGTGCCACCGGGGAGCTGTTTTTT. Protein: CANRASGGATGELFF.

This chain uses TRBV5-1 with TRBJ2-3; D is perhaps TRBD1 (6 bases). V lost 4 bases and J 3 bases, leaving 9 bases between the germline ends. Germline CDR1 and CDR2: SGHRS and YFSETQ. This CDR3 contains 13 residues. This CDR3 reads CASSEQGTDTQYF. CDR3 DNA sequence: TGCGCCAGCAGCGAACAGGGTACAGATACGCAGTATTTT.

This clone has a single count. This rearrangement joins TRBV7-3 to TRBJ1-1, with TRBD1 as a possible D gene (5 bases). CDR3 length: 15 residues. Per the germline V gene, CDR1 is SGHTA and CDR2 is FQGTGA. V was pared by 5 bases and J by 4 bases, with 17 bases between. The CDR3 here is CASSPTGGGVTEAFF. The CDR3 DNA sequence: TGTGCCAGCAGCCCTACCGGGGGAGGGGTCACTGAAGCTTTCTTT. The full variable domain, in which reference TRBV7-3 and TRBJ1-1 provide the parts outside the CDR3, is GAGVSQTPSNKVTEKGKYVELRCDPISGHTALYWYRQSLGQGPEFLIYFQGTGAADDSGLPNDRFFAVRPEGSVSTLKIQRTERGDSAVYLCASSPTGGGVTEAFFGQGTRLTVV.

The rearrangement uses TRBV6-6 and TRBJ1-4; D is perhaps TRBD1 (5 bases). Trimming cost V 4 bases and J 8 bases, with 20 bases left between them. Germline lookup yields CDR1 MNHNY and CDR2 SVGAGI (reference sequence). The CDR3 is made up of 16 amino acids. In nucleotides, the CDR3 is TGTGCCAGCAGTTGCCCGGGGGGGGATGGTTGCGAAAAACTGTTTTTT. It encodes CASSCPGGDGCEKLFF.

The gene calls are TRBV10-3 and TRBJ1-2; 7 bases map to TRBD1. Unmatched junction bases numbered 8, after V lost 4 bases and J lost 3 bases. The CDR3 has 15 residues. Germline CDR1 and CDR2: ENHRY and SYGVKD. CDR3 sequence (DNA): TGTGCCATCAGTGTGGGGGACAGCGGCTACTATGGCTACACCTTC. Encoded protein: CAISVGDSGYYGYTF.

The table lists this clone with a count of one. The J gene is TRBJ1-2, the V gene TRBV9; D not resolved. Germline CDR1 reads SGDLS; CDR2 reads YYNGEE. This CDR3 region has 15 residues. The V and J ends lost 2 bases and 1 base respectively, with 12 bases between them. In DNA form, the CDR3 reads TGTGCCAGCAGCGTGGCGGGTACTAATAACTATGGCTACACCTTC. Its protein is CASSVAGTNNYGYTF.

The chain joins TRBV7-9 to TRBJ1-5, with no clear D. There are 14 residues in the CDR3. The germline V gene encodes CDR1 SEHNR and CDR2 FQNEAQ (reference sequence). V gave up 1 base and J gave up 5 bases, with 9 bases separating them. The DNA of the CDR3 is TGTGCCAGCAGCTTAGAGGGCGGGGATCAGCCCCAGCATTTT. This gives the protein CASSLEGGDQPQHF.

About this clone: At one end, the junction sequence differs from germline, possibly due to a read error. This chain uses TRBV7-9 with TRBJ1-6, with TRBD1 matching over 7 bases. This CDR3 spans 16 amino acids. Germline CDR1 is SEHNR and CDR2 is FQNEAQ (reference sequence). Here the CDR3 reads CSSSGRQGTYNSPLHF. CDR3 nucleotide sequence: TGTTCCAGCAGCGGGCGACAGGGCACCTATAATTCACCCCTCCACTTT. The variable domain in full, completed from reference TRBV7-9 and TRBJ1-6, reads DTGVSQNPRHKITKRGQNVTFRCDPISEHNRLYWYRQTLGQGPEFLTYFQNEAQLEKSRLLSDRFSAERPKGSFSTLEIQRTEQGDSAMYLCSSSGRQGTYNSPLHFGNGTRLTVT.

This clone turned up a few times. This chain uses TRBV6-1 with TRBJ2-5, with 11 bases fitting TRBD2. The trim removed 3 bases at V and 5 bases at J, leaving 5 bases unmatched. Germline V lookup: CDR1 MNHNS, CDR2 SASEGT. The CDR3 totals 15 residues. The CDR3 region is CASSDSGGAKETQYF. In nucleotides, the CDR3 is TGTGCCAGCAGTGATAGCGGGGGGGCGAAGGAGACCCAGTACTTC.

The CDR3, as DNA: TGTGCCAGCAGTTTATGGGGACAGAGCAATCAGCCCCAGCATTTT. Translated: CASSLWGQSNQPQHF. The chain carries TRBV27 and TRBJ1-5; 7 bases line up with TRBD1. Germline trimming cut 1 base from V and 1 base from J; bases unmatched to any gene: 1. Germline assignment: CDR1 MNHEY and CDR2 SMNVEV (reference sequence). The CDR3 has 15 residues.

V and J are TRBV30 and TRBJ1-3; D perhaps matches TRBD1 (5 bases). Germline loops: CDR1 GTSNPN, CDR2 SVGIG (reference sequence). V was trimmed by 1 base and J by 3 bases, leaving 7 bases between them. This CDR3 is built from 13 residues. The CDR3 nucleotides read TGTGCCTGGAGTGGGGGCCGTGGAAACACCATATATTTT. Protein: CAWSGGRGNTIYF.

The gene calls are TRBV29-1 and TRBJ2-1; D may be TRBD2 (5 bases). The V and J ends lost 1 base and 7 bases respectively, with 11 bases between them. CDR1 and CDR2 (germline): SQVTM, ANQGSEA. The CDR3 has 13 residues. The CDR3 here is CSVEGERVNEQFF. The CDR3 bases are TGCAGCGTTGAAGGGGAGAGGGTGAATGAGCAGTTCTTC.

V gene TRBV5-6 combines with J gene TRBJ2-7; 10 nucleotides match TRBD1. The CDR3 length is 15 residues. V shed 2 bases, J shed 1 base, and the junction held 3 bases outside the gene matches. CDR1 is SGHDT, CDR2 YYEEEE, per germline. CDR3 in DNA: TGTGCCAGCAGCTTTCTGGGACAGGGGTCCTACGAGCAGTACTTC. Encoded protein: CASSFLGQGSYEQYF.

The rearrangement joins TRBV9 to TRBJ1-2; 10 bases align to TRBD1. V lost 0 bases and J lost 7; bases outside the gene matches: 3. The CDR3 has 14 amino acids. Germline CDR1 reads SGDLS; CDR2 reads YYNGEE. CDR3 sequence (DNA): TGTGCCAGCAGCGTAGGGGACAGGGGAAGTGGCTACACCTTC. Protein product: CASSVGDRGSGYTF.

V is TRBV7-2 and J is TRBJ1-2; 10 bases are shared with TRBD1. This CDR3 contains 17 residues. Germline CDR1 and CDR2: SGHTA and FQGNSA. V lost 5 bases and J lost 2; bases outside the gene matches: 11. This CDR3 reads CASSHTTGGAGNYGYTF. The CDR3 DNA reads TGTGCCAGCAGCCACACGACAGGGGGCGCGGGCAACTATGGCTACACCTTC.

The J gene is TRBJ2-7, the V gene TRBV5-5; TRBD1 agrees at 11 bases. The germline V gene encodes CDR1 SGHKS and CDR2 YYEKEE (reference sequence). This CDR3 has 14 residues. V trimming: 0 bases; J trimming: 6 bases; junction bases outside the gene matches: 2. This CDR3 reads CASSLGTGGTEQYF. The CDR3 region has the DNA TGTGCCAGCAGCTTGGGGACAGGGGGCACCGAGCAGTACTTC. Full variable domain (remainder filled in from reference TRBV5-5 and TRBJ2-7): DAGVTQSPTHLIKTRGQQVTLRCSPISGHKSVSWYQQVLGQGPQFIFQYYEKEERGRGNFPDRFSARQFPNYSSELNVNALLLGDSALYLCASSLGTGGTEQYFGPGTRLTVT.